This T cell receptor beta chain was captured by sequencing in a study of CD8+CD57+ T cells in acquired aplastic anemia. Whole-study context: The DNA of sorted CD4+ and CD8+ cells averaged approximately 2.9 ug.

This CDR3 spans 14 amino acids. V gave up 7 bases and J gave up 4 bases; unmatched junction bases: 10. Germline CDR1 MGHDK, CDR2 SYGVNS. Both TCR beta VDJ combination and CDR3 sequence profiling were carried out. Genomic DNA was the template for this profiling. TCRdb used MiXCR to reprocess the reads, holding one entry per CDR3 protein. Here the sample spans more than 150,000 distinct CDR3 sequences, 48% being singletons. The sequenced patients had an expansion of CD8+CD57+ cells seen by flow cytometry. Severe acquired aplastic anemia affected all patients. Specimen: sorted CD4+, CD8+, or CD8+CD57+ T cells (not recorded which) from PBMCs. J is TRBJ2-7 and V is TRBV25-1; 7 bases fit TRBD2. The source of this sequence is a human donor with aplastic anemia. CDR3 sequence: CASTEGGYGYEQYF. The CDR3, as DNA: TGTGCCAGCACCGAGGGAGGGTACGGGTACGAGCAGTACTTC.